This T cell receptor beta chain was documented in a study of metastatic and nonmetastatic thyroid tumors. The overall study: Patients with malignant and benign thyroid disease provided blood and tumor or nodule tissue, whose repertoires were compared. Whole-study findings and limits: As reported, TCR beta diversity in blood and tumor was significantly higher in malignant thyroid tumors than in benign nodules.

Not a single patient had been given any form of treatment at any point before undergoing thyroid surgery. This clone was counted at least ten times. Its antigen is not known. Per germline, CDR1 MGHDK and CDR2 SYGVNS. Germline trimming cut 2 bases from V and 5 bases from J; bases unmatched to any gene: 13. This CDR3 comprises 19 residues. In the original workflow: Construction of a distant-metastasis classifier for papillary thyroid cancer relied on CDR3 differences across clinicopathological groups. TCRdb re-called clones from the PCR reads using MiXCR. Clone size and V and J calls follow TCRdb, not the original study. The table lists about 53,000 clones, approximately 22% of them singletons.

The receptor was derived from a female donor with papillary thyroid cancer or a benign thyroid nodule (not recorded which). Some clones in this sample may be carry-over from other donors' samples. Sequenced material: blood. This chain links TRBV25-1 with TRBJ2-1; 12 nucleotides align to TRBD2. In DNA, the CDR3 is TGTGCCAGCAGTGAACCGAACGTACGGACTAGCGGGACCAACAATGAGCAGTTCTTC. Amino acids: CASSEPNVRTSGTNNEQFF.